This TCR beta chain was identified during a study of cytomegalovirus exposure and HLA in healthy donors. Some clones are missing from TCRdb's copy, which holds only in-frame ones; the method was immunoSEQ multiplex PCR. The sample lists 120,000 or so clones; around 86% were seen once. Per germline, CDR1 SGHNT and CDR2 YYREEE (reference sequence). V trimming: 3 bases; J trimming: 6 bases; junction bases outside the gene matches: 3. This CDR3 region has 12 residues. The sequenced sample was PBMCs. The rearrangement uses TRBV5-4 and TRBJ2-7; TRBD1 matches at 7 bases. The sequence derives from a man aged 18 to 35 in good health and CMV-seronegative. The CDR3 sequence is CASSSDRLEQYF. The CDR3 DNA sequence: TGTGCCAGCAGCTCGGACAGGCTCGAGCAGTACTTC.